One and the same sample provided the 22 T cell receptor beta chains below, sequenced in a study of esophageal squamous cell carcinoma under preoperative chemotherapy. TCRdb reprocessed the PCR reads with MiXCR, giving one entry per CDR3 protein. This sample has some 18,000 distinct CDR3 sequences; 46% occur once, and the top ten carry roughly 28%. The time point: after preoperative PTX-NDP chemotherapy. The material was obtained from a patient given preoperative chemotherapy. Receptor source: a human donor with esophageal squamous cell carcinoma. The donor label of this sample is uncertain.

In regard to this clonotype: The junction differs from germline at one of its ends, possibly a read error. This chain uses TRBV7-9 with TRBJ2-3; perhaps TRBD2 as D (7 bases). The length of the CDR3 is 16 residues. Per germline, CDR1 SEHNR and CDR2 FQNEAQ (reference sequence). CDR3 DNA sequence: TGTGCCAGCAGCCCCGCGGGGAGGGGGGGCACAGATATGCAGTATTTC. This gives the protein CASSPAGRGGTDMQYF.

This clonotype was seen repeatedly, ten times or more. This chain links TRBV11-2 with TRBJ1-2; 10 nucleotides align to TRBD1. The CDR3 contains 15 residues. J was trimmed by 5 bases and V by 5 bases; bases with no gene match: 8. The germline V gene encodes CDR1 SGHAT and CDR2 FQNNGV. In DNA, the CDR3 is TGTGCCAGCAGCCTTTCGGGGACAGGGGTTTATGGCTACACCTTC. Translated: CASSLSGTGVYGYTF.

The chain is built from TRBV12-3 or TRBV12-4 and TRBJ2-1; no definite D call. With 5 bases removed from V and 0 bases from J, the gap between germline ends came to 8 bases. There are 14 residues in the CDR3. The CDR3, as DNA: TGTGCCAGCAGTCTATTGGACTCCTACAATGAGCAGTTCTTC. It specifies CASSLLDSYNEQFF.

The chain carries TRBV11-1 and TRBJ2-5; 8 bases fit TRBD2. There are 15 residues in the CDR3. J lost 5 bases, V lost 1 base, and 6 bases had no gene match. The V gene's germline CDR1 is SGHAT and CDR2 FQDESV (reference sequence). The CDR3 protein is CASSLGGGMTETQYF. The CDR3 bases are TGTGCCAGCAGCTTAGGCGGGGGGATGACGGAGACCCAGTACTTC.

This clonotype has at least ten counts. The gene calls are TRBV27 and TRBJ2-5; 7 bases are shared with TRBD1. The J call is uncertain, as TRBJ2-7 better fits the DNA end. The V gene's germline CDR1 is MNHEY and CDR2 SMNVEV (reference sequence). The CDR3 has 15 residues. Here the CDR3 DNA reads TGTGCCAGCAGCCTTGACAGGGCAGGGTCCTACGAGCAGTACTTC. Protein: CASSLDRAGSYEQYF.

Of note for this clonotype: Compared with germline, one end of the junction differs, possibly owing to a read error. This chain links TRBV6-1 with TRBJ2-2, with TRBD1 matching 7 bases. The V gene's germline CDR1 is MNHNS and CDR2 SASEGT. CDR3 length: 18 amino acids. In nucleotides, the CDR3 is TGTGCCAGCAGTGGCCGGGACAGCCATGTCGTGAGCACAGATGAGCAGTTTTTT. This translates into CASSGRDSHVVSTDEQFF.

The V and J genes are TRBV7-3 and TRBJ2-3; D is tentatively TRBD1 or TRBD2 (5 bases each). Germline loops: CDR1 SGHTA, CDR2 FQGTGA. This CDR3 spans 13 amino acids. Trimming cost V 0 bases and J 9 bases, with 10 bases left between them. The CDR3 loop is CASSLTGRATQYF. Here the CDR3 DNA reads TGTGCCAGCAGCTTAACGGGGCGGGCCACGCAGTATTTT.

The chain employs TRBV7-9 and TRBJ2-5, with 9 bases identical to TRBD2. Trimming removed 6 bases from V and 7 bases from J; junction bases left unmatched: 12. In germline, CDR1 is SEHNR, CDR2 FQNEAQ (reference sequence). CDR3 length: 15 amino acids. The CDR3 sequence: CASSPVAGAGRTQYF. The CDR3 DNA reads as TGTGCCAGCAGTCCGGTAGCGGGAGCCGGGCGGACCCAGTACTTC.

This clonotype has ten or more counts. This rearrangement joins TRBV11-2 to TRBJ2-5; tentative D call: TRBD1 (6 bases). CDR1 is SGHAT and CDR2 is FQNNGV in the germline V gene. CDR3 length: 11 amino acids. The V end was cut by 5 bases, the J end by 13 bases, with 14 bases between. CDR3 bases: TGTGCCAGCAGCCTGGGAACAGGGTTGTACTTC. Translating it yields CASSLGTGLYF.

This clonotype was recorded only once. Mismatch with germline at one junction end may stem from a read error. CDR3 sequence reads: CASRASGSSGEQYF. CDR3 DNA: TGTGCCAGCAGGGCTAGCGGGAGCAGTGGCGAGCAGTACTTT. The J gene is TRBJ2-3, the V gene TRBV12-3 or TRBV12-4, with TRBD2 identical over 10 bases. This CDR3 spans 14 amino acids.

At least ten counts were recorded for this clonotype. The rearrangement links TRBV4-1 to TRBJ2-3, with 7 positions matching TRBD1. Trimming removed 0 bases from V and 1 base from J; junction bases left unmatched: 4. The germline V gene has CDR1 MGHRA and CDR2 YSYEKL. The CDR3 contains 16 residues. CDR3 amino acids: CASSQDPGQGTDTQYF. Here the CDR3 DNA reads TGCGCCAGCAGCCAAGACCCAGGACAGGGCACAGATACGCAGTATTTT.

The chain links TRBV5-1 to TRBJ2-5; D gene ambiguous. Germline lookup yields CDR1 SGHRS and CDR2 YFSETQ. With 1 base removed from V and 5 bases from J, the gap between germline ends came to 9 bases. The CDR3 is 13 amino acids. Written as DNA, the CDR3 is TGCGCCAGCAGCTTGATCCCCGGGGAGACCCAGTACTTC. Translating it yields CASSLIPGETQYF.

This clonotype was counted at least ten times. The rearrangement uses TRBV10-3 and TRBJ2-3, with 7 positions matching TRBD1. The ends lost 2 bases at V and 1 base at J; junction bases unmatched: 0. The CDR3 is made up of 14 amino acids. The germline CDR1 and CDR2 sequences are ENHRY and SYGVKD. This CDR3 is CAISETGGTDTQYF. The CDR3, as DNA: TGTGCCATCAGTGAGACAGGGGGCACAGATACGCAGTATTTT.

This clonotype came up many times. A much larger clone is a single base away; this may be a read error. The chain carries TRBV7-2 and TRBJ2-1; D not certain. The CDR3 is made up of 12 amino acids. The V gene's germline CDR1 is SGHTA and CDR2 FQGNSA. V shed 1 base and J shed 13 bases, with 11 bases lying between them. The CDR3 sequence is CASSLVQETQFF. The CDR3 nucleotides are TGTGCCAGCAGCTTAGTCCAAGAGACCCAGTTCTTC.

This clonotype is classed as medium-sized. The genes are TRBV11-3 and TRBJ2-1; TRBD1 agrees at 7 bases. Losses at the gene ends were 5 bases for V and 7 bases for J; bases not matched to a gene: 8. The CDR3 contains 14 residues. Germline V CDR1 and CDR2: SGHNT, YENEEA. This chain's CDR3 is CASSPATQGNEQFF. The CDR3 nucleotides read TGTGCCAGCAGCCCCGCCACACAGGGGAATGAGCAGTTCTTC.

This clonotype was found a few times. J is TRBJ2-6 and V is TRBV11-2; tentatively, D is TRBD1 (5 bases). The J call could be wrong; TRBJ2-5 is a better fit for the DNA end. CDR1 and CDR2 from the germline V gene are SGHAT and FQNNGV. The CDR3 runs 18 residues. This CDR3 is CASSLVSTAVSGANVQYF. The CDR3 DNA follows: TGTGCCAGCAGCTTAGTGTCTACAGCCGTATCTGGGGCCAACGTCCAGTACTTC.

This clonotype has ten or more counts. The chain combines TRBV27 with TRBJ1-2; D remains unclear. Trimming took 5 bases from V and 3 from J, leaving 16 bases between them. The CDR3 contains 15 residues. In germline, CDR1 is MNHEY, CDR2 SMNVEV (reference sequence). The CDR3 DNA sequence: TGTGCCAGCAGTCTACGCGCGGGGATCTACTATGGCTACACCTTC. This encodes CASSLRAGIYYGYTF.

The CDR3 sequence: CASRPTYSGSYQTQYF. The DNA of the CDR3 is TGTGCCAGCAGACCCACCTATAGCGGGTCTTATCAGACCCAGTACTTC. J is TRBJ2-1 and V is TRBV27; 7 bases fit TRBD2. TRBJ2-5 explains the end of the DNA better; the J call may be wrong. The CDR3 extends over 16 amino acids. Germline loops: CDR1 MNHEY, CDR2 SMNVEV (reference sequence).

V usage is TRBV28 and J usage is TRBJ2-5; D might be TRBD1 or TRBD2, each matching 5 bases. Trimming took 6 bases from V and 11 from J, leaving 16 bases between them. Per the germline V gene, CDR1 is MDHEN and CDR2 is SYDVKM. The CDR3 has 12 amino acids. The CDR3 region has the DNA TGTGCCAGCAGCCCCCCAGGGTGGGAGCAGTACTTC. Translating gives CASSPPGWEQYF. Variable domain in full (rest from reference TRBV28 and TRBJ2-5): DVKVTQSSRYLVKRTGEKVFLECVQDMDHENMFWYRQDPGLGLRLIYFSYDVKMKEKGDIPEGYSVSREKKERFSLILESASTNQTSMYLCASSPPGWEQYFGPGTRLLVL.

Ten or more counts support this clonotype. One base away lies a much larger clone, so this may be a sequencing read error. The chain couples TRBV7-2 to TRBJ2-1, with D perhaps matching TRBD2 (7 bases). Germline loops: CDR1 SGHTA, CDR2 FQGNSA. The CDR3 is 15 amino acids. The V gene lost 5 bases and the J gene lost 10 bases, with 21 bases spanning the gap. CDR3 protein: CASSGGGAGVYEQFF. CDR3 nucleotide sequence: TGTGCCAGCAGCGGGGGGGGGGCGGGAGTCTACGAGCAGTTCTTC.

This rearrangement joins TRBV12-3 or TRBV12-4 to TRBJ2-3, with TRBD1 matching 8 bases. Losses at the gene ends were 7 bases for V and 3 bases for J; bases not matched to a gene: 12. The CDR3 covers 16 residues. This CDR3 is CASTHGTGGLTDTQYF. In DNA form, the CDR3 reads TGTGCCAGCACACACGGAACAGGGGGTTTAACAGATACGCAGTATTTT.

This clonotype was seen a handful of times. The chain links TRBV12-3 or TRBV12-4 to TRBJ2-1; no clear D. The CDR3 sequence is 14 residues long. V was clipped by 3 bases and J by 5 bases, with 11 bases between them. Written as DNA, the CDR3 is TGTGCCAGCAGTTTGAGTCAGCAAAACAATGAGCAGTTCTTC. Translated, it gives CASSLSQQNNEQFF.